These 25 T cell receptor beta chains share one sample of origin, sequenced in a study of cytomegalovirus exposure and HLA in healthy donors (TCRdb year 2017). Library preparation employed the immunoSEQ multiplex PCR assay. A mixture of 60 forward primers for TCR Vbeta segments and 13 reverse primers for TCR Jbeta segments was used in the multiplex PCR. The table was pulled from immuneACCESS by TCRdb, which kept in-frame rearrangements only. Such tables lose some clones; where checked, under half of the loss comes from unresolved V genes, and the rest has no known cause. This sample is represented by more than 200,000 clones; about four fifths of them were singletons. Jointly, the top ten make up 6% of the sample. Material for sequencing was PBMCs. The origin of the receptors is a man aged 35-49 years in good health and CMV-seropositive.

The J gene is TRBJ2-7, the V gene TRBV30, with 9 bases fitting TRBD2. Germline V gene lookup returns CDR1 GTSNPN and CDR2 SVGIG (reference sequence). CDR3 length: 14 residues. J gave up 9 bases and V 0 bases, and 9 bases lay outside the gene matches. CDR3 sequence: CAWSVRLAGTVQYF. CDR3 DNA: TGTGCCTGGAGTGTCCGGCTAGCGGGAACTGTGCAGTACTTC.

The chain uses TRBV7-6 and TRBJ2-2; 9 nucleotides line up with TRBD1. CDR3 length equals 15 residues. The V segment lost 4 bases and the J segment 5 bases; nucleotides outside the gene matches: 5. Germline loops: CDR1 SGHVS, CDR2 FNYEAQ. The CDR3 bases are TGTGCCAGCAGCTCGACAGGGGGTGGTACCGGGGAGCTGTTTTTT. Encoded protein: CASSSTGGGTGELFF.

The chain has TRBV7-9 and TRBJ2-1, with a possible D match to TRBD2 (6 bases). The CDR3 has 15 residues. CDR1 is SEHNR, CDR2 FQNEAQ, per germline (reference sequence). Trimming took off 5 bases at V and 2 bases at J, with 13 bases between the two ends. The CDR3 bases are TGTGCCAGCAGCGAACTGGGGACTCCCTACAATGAGCAGTTCTTC. It encodes CASSELGTPYNEQFF.

V usage is TRBV5-1 and J usage is TRBJ2-1, with TRBD2 identical over 8 bases. The CDR3 has 15 residues. V gave up 0 bases and J gave up 7 bases; unmatched junction bases: 6. Germline loops: CDR1 SGHRS, CDR2 YFSETQ. The CDR3 loop reads CASSLAAGEGNEQFF. DNA for the CDR3: TGCGCCAGCAGCTTGGCAGCGGGAGAGGGAAATGAGCAGTTCTTC. Using reference TRBV5-1 and TRBJ2-1 for the parts outside the CDR3, the full variable domain is KAGVTQTPRYLIKTRGQQVTLSCSPISGHRSVSWYQQTPGQGLQFLFEYFSETQRNKGNFPGRFSGRQFSNSRSEMNVSTLELGDSALYLCASSLAAGEGNEQFFGPGTRLTVL.

The chain recombines TRBV6-1 with TRBJ2-5; no firm D call. Trimming stripped 7 bases from V and 5 bases from J, with 8 bases between. Germline V lookup: CDR1 MNHNS, CDR2 SASEGT. The CDR3 runs to 11 residues. The chain's CDR3 is CASNSRETQYF. CDR3 in DNA: TGTGCCAGCAATTCCAGGGAGACCCAGTACTTC.

The CDR3 DNA follows: TGTGCCAGCAGTGCCTCGGGAGGGGTGAACACTGAAGCTTTCTTT. It yields the protein CASSASGGVNTEAFF. The chain carries TRBV27 and TRBJ1-1; the D gene is possibly TRBD1 (5 bases). Trimming shortened V by 5 bases and J by 0 bases, and 13 bases separated the two germline ends. The CDR3 consists of 15 residues. Germline V gene data show CDR1 as MNHEY and CDR2 as SMNVEV (reference sequence).

The rearrangement links TRBV5-1 to TRBJ2-2; TRBD2 is a possible D gene (5 bases). The CDR3 is 16 residues long. V was trimmed by 0 bases and J by 0 bases, leaving 9 bases between them. From germline, CDR1 is SGHRS and CDR2 YFSETQ. CDR3 protein: CASSLAIGANTGELFF. The CDR3 DNA follows: TGCGCCAGCAGCTTGGCCATCGGGGCGAACACCGGGGAGCTGTTTTTT.

CDR3 in DNA: TGCAGCTCCAAGACGCGGGACCATCAGTTCTTC. Its translation: CSSKTRDHQFF. The V and J genes are TRBV29-1 and TRBJ2-1, with D possibly TRBD2 on 6 matching bases. The CDR3 has 11 amino acids. The germline V gene encodes CDR1 SQVTM and CDR2 ANQGSEA. V lost 8 bases and J lost 13, with 18 bases in between.

The chain is built from TRBV27 and TRBJ1-4; 9 nucleotides match TRBD1. V dropped 6 bases and J dropped 6; count of bases not matched to a gene: 5. Germline V gene data show CDR1 as MNHEY and CDR2 as SMNVEV (reference sequence). The CDR3 runs 14 residues. The CDR3 sequence is CASSPRDRDEKLFF. DNA for the CDR3: TGTGCCAGCAGCCCACGGGACAGGGATGAAAAACTGTTTTTT.

The V and J genes are TRBV5-1 and TRBJ2-3; weak D call: TRBD2 (6 bases). Trimming pared 4 bases from V and 1 base from J, leaving 10 bases between. The V gene's germline CDR1 is SGHRS and CDR2 YFSETQ. The CDR3 totals 14 residues. CDR3 coding DNA: TGCGCCAGCAGCGGGGGGAGGCGCACAGATACGCAGTATTTT. Translation gives CASSGGRRTDTQYF.

The chain recombines TRBV5-1 with TRBJ2-7; 9 bases are shared with TRBD2. The CDR3 length is 16 residues. Germline-derived CDR1 and CDR2 are SGHRS and YFSETQ. With 0 bases clipped from V and 2 bases from J, the junction kept 6 bases outside the gene matches. The chain's CDR3 is CASSLGLAGSTYEQYV. For the CDR3, the DNA is TGCGCCAGCAGCTTGGGTCTAGCGGGATCGACCTACGAGCAGTACGTC.

This chain uses TRBV7-9 with TRBJ2-3, with 10 bases that match TRBD2. V was pared by 5 bases and J by 3 bases, with 14 bases of the junction left unmatched. The CDR3 is 18 residues long. Per germline, CDR1 SEHNR and CDR2 FQNEAQ (reference sequence). The CDR3 sequence is CASSHPSGRAGGTDTQYF. The CDR3 nucleotides are TGTGCCAGCAGCCACCCGAGCGGGAGGGCCGGGGGGACAGATACGCAGTATTTT. Looking up the rest from reference TRBV7-9 and TRBJ2-3 gives the full variable domain: DTGVSQNPRHKITKRGQNVTFRCDPISEHNRLYWYRQTLGQGPEFLTYFQNEAQLEKSRLLSDRFSAERPKGSFSTLEIQRTEQGDSAMYLCASSHPSGRAGGTDTQYFGPGTRLTVL.

The chain has TRBV6-1 and TRBJ2-1; 13 nucleotides align to TRBD2. The CDR3 runs 15 residues. Germline V gene lookup returns CDR1 MNHNS and CDR2 SASEGT. The V segment lost 7 bases and the J segment 6 bases; nucleotides outside the gene matches: 6. CDR3 in DNA: TGTGCCAGCACAAGGACTAGCGGGAGAGGCAATGAGCAGTTCTTC. As protein: CASTRTSGRGNEQFF.

This clone was seen only a few times. V and J are TRBV30 and TRBJ1-4; D might be TRBD1 (5 bases). The V gene's germline CDR1 is GTSNPN and CDR2 SVGIG (reference sequence). This CDR3 has 13 amino acids. V lost 2 bases and J 8 bases, leaving 12 bases between the germline ends. CDR3 nucleotide sequence: TGTGCCTGGAGTAGGGGTATACCGGAAAAACTGTTTTTT. Encoded protein: CAWSRGIPEKLFF.

The rearrangement links TRBV19 to TRBJ1-1; 8 bases fit TRBD1. V shed 5 bases and J 0 bases; nucleotides not matched to a gene: 5. The germline CDR1 and CDR2 sequences are LNHDA and SQIVND (reference sequence). This CDR3 contains 15 residues. CDR3 sequence: CASSPGQGLNTEAFF. CDR3 nucleotides: TGTGCCAGTAGTCCTGGACAGGGACTGAACACTGAAGCTTTCTTT. The full variable domain, in which reference TRBV19 and TRBJ1-1 provide the parts outside the CDR3, is DGGITQSPKYLFRKEGQNVTLSCEQNLNHDAMYWYRQDPGQGLRLIYYSQIVNDFQKGDIAEGYSVSREKKESFPLTVTSAQKNPTAFYLCASSPGQGLNTEAFFGQGTRLTVV.

Only one count was recorded for this clone. The CDR3 spells CASSSLSVAGGPGENEQFF. In DNA form, the CDR3 reads TGTGCCAGCAGTTCCTTATCGGTCGCGGGAGGGCCAGGTGAGAATGAGCAGTTCTTC. The V and J genes are TRBV27 and TRBJ2-1, with TRBD2 matching 9 bases. CDR3 length: 19 residues. The germline V gene has CDR1 MNHEY and CDR2 SMNVEV (reference sequence). J lost 7 bases, V lost 4 bases, and 20 bases had no gene match.

The CDR3 DNA is TGTGCCAGCTCACCCCAGATTAACTCTGGGGCCAACGTCCTGACTTTC. Translated, it gives CASSPQINSGANVLTF. The chain recombines TRBV18 with TRBJ2-6; D is unclear. V lost 3 bases, J lost 0 bases, and 9 bases lay in between. The germline gives CDR1 KGHSH, CDR2 LQKENI. The length of the CDR3 is 16 residues.

This clone was recorded once. The chain is built from TRBV2 and TRBJ2-2; 7 nucleotides line up with TRBD1. Germline CDR1 is SNHLY and CDR2 is FYNNEI. The V segment lost 6 bases and the J segment 6 bases; nucleotides outside the gene matches: 7. CDR3 length equals 14 residues. For the CDR3, the DNA is TGTGCCAGCAGCCCCGACAGGGATCCCGGGGAGCTGTTTTTT. Amino acid sequence: CASSPDRDPGELFF. The full variable domain, rest sourced from reference TRBV2 and TRBJ2-2, is EPEVTQTPSHQVTQMGQEVILRCVPISNHLYFYWYRQILGQKVEFLVSFYNNEISEKSEIFDDQFSVERPDGSNFTLKIRSTKLEDSAMYFCASSPDRDPGELFFGEGSRLTVL.

The chain recombines TRBV12-5 with TRBJ2-2; possible D gene TRBD1, 5 bases. Germline V gene data show CDR1 as LGHNT and CDR2 as FRNRAP. The CDR3 is 15 amino acids. V lost 1 base, J lost 2 bases, and 8 bases lay in between. The CDR3 loop reads CASGLGTPNTGELFF. In DNA form, the CDR3 reads TGTGCTAGTGGTTTGGGGACACCCAACACCGGGGAGCTGTTTTTT.

This clone came up once. This chain connects TRBV19 to TRBJ2-6; 8 nucleotides align to TRBD1. Per the germline V gene, CDR1 is LNHDA and CDR2 is SQIVND (reference sequence). V lost 8 bases, J lost 1 base, and 4 bases stayed unmatched. The CDR3 sequence is 15 residues long. The CDR3 region has the DNA TGTGCCAGTTGTCACAGGGGGTCTGGGGCCAACGTCCTGACTTTC. Protein product: CASCHRGSGANVLTF.

The chain is built from TRBV7-9 and TRBJ2-2; D remains ambiguous. This CDR3 comprises 17 residues. Between the trimmed V and J ends, which lost 1 base and 0 bases, there was a span of 12 bases. Per the germline V gene, CDR1 is SEHNR and CDR2 is FQNEAQ (reference sequence). The CDR3 sequence: CASSLGAYRTNTGELFF. The CDR3 region has the DNA TGTGCCAGCAGCTTAGGCGCCTACAGAACGAACACCGGGGAGCTGTTTTTT.

The rearrangement links TRBV4-1 to TRBJ2-7; a possible D gene is TRBD1 (6 bases). The CDR3 length is 16 residues. Looked up from germline, CDR1 is MGHRA and CDR2 is YSYEKL. The germline V and J ends were trimmed by 0 bases and 0 bases, with 12 bases remaining between them. The CDR3 loop reads CASSQDAGESSYEQYV. CDR3 DNA sequence: TGCGCCAGCAGCCAAGATGCAGGGGAGAGCTCCTACGAGCAGTACGTC.

The CDR3 protein is CASSLGALRTGGETQYF. CDR3 sequence (DNA): TGTGCCAGCAGCTTAGGAGCGTTGAGGACAGGGGGAGAGACCCAGTACTTC. The chain recombines TRBV7-2 with TRBJ2-5; 10 nucleotides agree with TRBD1. Germline trimming cut 1 base from V and 4 bases from J; bases unmatched to any gene: 9. The CDR3 has 17 amino acids. The germline CDR1 and CDR2 sequences are SGHTA and FQGNSA.

The chain has TRBV27 and TRBJ2-1; perhaps TRBD2 as D (6 bases). The V and J ends lost 5 bases and 4 bases respectively, with 12 bases between them. This CDR3 is built from 14 residues. Germline values: CDR1 MNHEY, CDR2 SMNVEV (reference sequence). Here the CDR3 reads CASSTGEGYNEQFF. The CDR3 region has the DNA TGTGCCAGCAGTACGGGAGAGGGATACAATGAGCAGTTCTTC.

The chain links TRBV11-2 to TRBJ2-7; no clear D. Germline V gene data show CDR1 as SGHAT and CDR2 as FQNNGV. V lost 4 bases and J 3 bases, leaving 16 bases between the germline ends. This CDR3 comprises 15 residues. The CDR3 sequence is CASSSELPPFYEQYF. CDR3 in DNA: TGTGCCAGCAGCTCCGAACTCCCCCCGTTCTACGAGCAGTACTTC.